The clone carrying this T cell receptor (beta chain) has just a few counts. Its cognate antigen is unknown. These data belong to a study of T cell clonotyping in hematopoietic cell transplantation. Time point given: recipient sample about 28 days before transplant, after cytoreduction. Germline V gene lookup returns CDR1 WNHNN and CDR2 SYGVQD (reference sequence). CDR3 length equals 13 residues. V lost 2 bases to trimming and J lost 4 bases, with 8 bases between them. The assay was immunoSEQ multiplex PCR, and TCRdb's table has in-frame clones only and misses some. The sample holds 50,000 or so clones, around 84% seen once. Overall study findings and caveats: Pathologically expanded recipient clonotypes increased progressively from day 30 to day 180 as diversity fell. Few recipient clonotypes overlapped donors; over 97% were de novo at given depth.

The rearrangement joins TRBV10-1 to TRBJ1-2; tentatively, D is TRBD1 (6 bases). The sample consisted of peripheral blood mononuclear cells, taken before stem cell transplant. The receptor was isolated from a man in his fifties or sixties with myelodysplastic syndrome. Some clones in this sample may be carry-over from other donors' samples. The DNA of the CDR3 is TGCGCCAGCAGTGAGAACAGGGCCTATGGCTACACCTTC. Protein: CASSENRAYGYTF.